These 21 T cell receptor beta chains came from one sample sequenced in a study of T-cell memory formation after mild COVID-19. TCRdb re-called the 5' RACE reads with MiXCR, one entry per CDR3 protein. The sample holds more than 350,000 distinct CDR3 sequences, about 16% seen once. Specimen: PBMCs or a T cell subset sorted from them (not recorded which). These receptors originate from a young man who had mild COVID-19 (a few samples of this study predate the infection). Cell type and time point are not known.

The V call is TRBV11-2, the J call TRBJ2-7, with TRBD2 identical over 8 bases. Germline CDR1 and CDR2: SGHAT and FQNNGV. The CDR3 consists of 17 residues. With V trimmed by 8 bases and J by 3 bases, 18 bases remained unmatched. The CDR3 loop is CASRPQTLAGDGYEQYF. DNA of the CDR3: TGTGCCAGCCGACCCCAAACTCTAGCGGGCGATGGCTACGAGCAGTACTTC.

This clonotype was counted between two and nine times. The J gene is TRBJ2-1, the V gene TRBV4-3; 8 nucleotides line up with TRBD2. The CDR3 loop spans 16 amino acids. Germline lookup yields CDR1 LGHNA and CDR2 YSLEER. The V gene end was trimmed by 2 bases and the J gene end by 4 bases; junction bases not matched to a gene: 7. The chain's CDR3 is CASSQLSGGGYNEQFF. DNA of the CDR3: TGCGCCAGCAGCCAACTGAGCGGGGGTGGATACAATGAGCAGTTCTTC.

The V gene is TRBV6-2 or TRBV6-3, the J gene TRBJ1-1; the D is unclear. V was pared by 8 bases and J by 6 bases, with 10 bases between. Germline V lookup: CDR1 MNHEY, CDR2 SVGEGT. This CDR3 is built from 11 residues. The CDR3 reads CASGDYSEAFF. As DNA, the CDR3 is TGTGCCAGCGGAGATTACTCTGAAGCTTTCTTT.

This clonotype was detected a few times. This chain uses TRBV7-9 with TRBJ1-1, with D unclear. V shed 2 bases and J shed 1 base, with 8 bases lying between them. CDR3 length: 14 amino acids. The germline CDR1 and CDR2 sequences are SEHNR and FQNEAQ (reference sequence). The CDR3 DNA follows: TGTGCCAGCAGCTTAATGGCGGCGAACACTGAAGCTTTCTTT. It codes for CASSLMAANTEAFF.

This clonotype showed up just a few times. The genes are TRBV5-6 and TRBJ2-2; D remains unclear. Trimming cost V 1 base and J 6 bases, with 13 bases left between them. Germline V gene lookup returns CDR1 SGHDT and CDR2 YYEEEE. The CDR3 is made up of 15 amino acids. The CDR3 DNA is TGTGCCAGCAGCTTGAGGGCTAGGGTCCCCGGGGAGCTGTTTTTT. It yields the protein CASSLRARVPGELFF. The full variable domain, rest sourced from reference TRBV5-6 and TRBJ2-2, is DAGVTQSPTHLIKTRGQQVTLRCSPKSGHDTVSWYQQALGQGPQFIFQYYEEEERQRGNFPDRFSGHQFPNYSSELNVNALLLGDSALYLCASSLRARVPGELFFGEGSRLTVL.

The chain recombines TRBV7-9 with TRBJ1-5; no clear D. V lost 3 bases, J lost 7 bases, and 7 bases lay in between. The CDR3 spans 12 residues. Germline CDR1 SEHNR, CDR2 FQNEAQ (reference sequence). The CDR3 nucleotides are TGTGCCAGCAGCTTGGGGAAACAGCCCCAGCATTTT. The encoded protein is CASSLGKQPQHF.

The V gene is TRBV5-5, the J gene TRBJ2-3, with 10 nucleotides matching TRBD1. V shed 4 bases and J 2 bases; nucleotides not matched to a gene: 4. The CDR3 totals 15 residues. Germline V lookup: CDR1 SGHKS, CDR2 YYEKEE (reference sequence). CDR3 in DNA: TGTGCCAGCAGCGACCGACAGGGGGCCACAGATACGCAGTATTTT. This gives the protein CASSDRQGATDTQYF.

The genes are TRBV20-1 and TRBJ2-1; a weak D match, TRBD1 (6 bases). With 8 bases removed from V and 2 bases from J, the gap between germline ends came to 16 bases. The CDR3 is made up of 14 amino acids. The germline V gene has CDR1 DFQATT and CDR2 SNEGSKA (reference sequence). CDR3 DNA: TGCAGTCAAACGGGTGGGGGCGCCTACAATGAGCAGTTCTTC. The encoded protein is CSQTGGGAYNEQFF.

This rearrangement joins TRBV5-6 to TRBJ2-7, with D perhaps TRBD1 (5 bases). Germline CDR1 SGHDT, CDR2 YYEEEE. CDR3 length: 13 amino acids. V lost 0 bases, J lost 6 bases, and 10 bases lay in between. CDR3 loop: CASSLVSRAEQYV. As DNA, the CDR3 is TGTGCCAGCAGCTTGGTTAGCAGGGCCGAGCAGTACGTC.

The chain recombines TRBV28 with TRBJ1-1; perhaps TRBD1 as D (5 bases). Between the trimmed V and J ends, which lost 6 bases and 13 bases, there was a span of 27 bases. This CDR3 comprises 15 residues. Germline V gene data show CDR1 as MDHEN and CDR2 as SYDVKM. CDR3 DNA sequence: TGTGCCAGCAGCCTCCCTGGCAGGGATGGGAGGTTCGATTTCTTT. Protein sequence: CASSLPGRDGRFDFF.

The chain carries TRBV7-9 and TRBJ1-1; perhaps TRBD1 as D (5 bases). CDR3 size: 14 residues. Trimming left V 5 bases short and J 6 bases short, with 16 bases between. CDR1 is SEHNR and CDR2 is FQNEAQ in the germline V gene (reference sequence). DNA for the CDR3: TGTGCCAGCAGCCCGAGTGGGGGTAGCGCTGAAGCTTTCTTT. Translating it yields CASSPSGGSAEAFF. Supplemented by reference TRBV7-9 and TRBJ1-1, the full variable domain reads DTGVSQNPRHKITKRGQNVTFRCDPISEHNRLYWYRQTLGQGPEFLTYFQNEAQLEKSRLLSDRFSAERPKGSFSTLEIQRTEQGDSAMYLCASSPSGGSAEAFFGQGTRLTVV.

This clonotype was counted a few times. The rearrangement links TRBV20-1 to TRBJ2-3; 7 nucleotides agree with TRBD2. This CDR3 spans 15 amino acids. V was clipped by 3 bases and J by 3 bases; unmatched bases: 9. In germline, CDR1 is DFQATT, CDR2 SNEGSKA (reference sequence). The DNA for the CDR3 is TGCAGTGCTAGTTCCAGCGGGGTAATAACAGATACGCAGTATTTT. Protein product: CSASSSGVITDTQYF.

This clonotype was counted many times. V is TRBV5-5 and J is TRBJ2-7; weak D call: TRBD2 (5 bases). Germline values: CDR1 SGHKS, CDR2 YYEKEE (reference sequence). The CDR3 is 14 amino acids. The V end lost 0 bases, the J end lost 2 bases, and 9 bases lay between the germline ends. DNA of the CDR3: TGTGCCAGCAGCTTGGCCGGGGAAACCTACGAGCAGTACTTC. It encodes CASSLAGETYEQYF.

This clonotype was detected a few times. The rearrangement joins TRBV12-3 or TRBV12-4 to TRBJ2-2, with 8 positions matching TRBD1. The V and J ends lost 6 bases and 9 bases, in that order; junction bases with no gene match: 6. The CDR3 is 13 residues long. CDR3 sequence reads: CASRADRVRELFF. CDR3 coding DNA: TGTGCCAGCAGGGCGGACAGGGTCCGGGAGCTGTTTTTT.

This chain uses TRBV14 with TRBJ1-6; 7 positions agree with TRBD1. The CDR3 covers 14 residues. The junction had 5 bases not matched to a gene; V was cut back by 5 bases and J by 7 bases. Germline V lookup: CDR1 SGHDN, CDR2 FVKESK. The CDR3 coding sequence is TGTGCCAGCAGCTATAAGGACAGGAATTCACCCCTCCACTTT. Its translation: CASSYKDRNSPLHF.

V gene TRBV5-1 combines with J gene TRBJ2-7; D unresolved. This CDR3 is built from 15 residues. V lost 1 base to trimming and J lost 4 bases, with 15 bases between them. Per the germline V gene, CDR1 is SGHRS and CDR2 is YFSETQ. The CDR3 reads CASSLNTVPSYEQYF. The CDR3 nucleotides are TGCGCCAGCAGCTTGAACACGGTTCCCTCATACGAGCAGTACTTC.

This clonotype was detected only a few times. The V call is TRBV5-4, the J call TRBJ1-2; D unresolved. The CDR3 runs to 12 residues. From germline, CDR1 is SGHNT and CDR2 YYREEE (reference sequence). V dropped 0 bases and J dropped 4 bases, with 4 bases sitting between them. The CDR3 sequence is CASSLDPYGYTF. CDR3 nucleotides: TGTGCCAGCAGCTTGGACCCCTATGGCTACACCTTC.

The V call is TRBV11-2, the J call TRBJ2-7; D uncertain. The CDR3 extends over 13 amino acids. Between the trimmed V and J ends, which lost 0 bases and 4 bases, there was a span of 7 bases. The V gene's germline CDR1 is SGHAT and CDR2 FQNNGV. DNA for the CDR3: TGTGCCAGCAGCTTAGATCCAGGTTACGAGCAGTACGTC. Residues: CASSLDPGYEQYV.

Only a few counts were recorded for this clonotype. The chain carries TRBV6-5 and TRBJ2-7; possibly TRBD1 for D (5 bases). The V gene's germline CDR1 is MNHEY and CDR2 SVGAGI. This CDR3 is 15 amino acids long. V was shortened by 6 bases and J by 0 bases, with 15 bases between the two germline ends. The CDR3 here is CASSPDSSFSYEQYV. The CDR3, as DNA: TGTGCCAGCAGCCCCGACAGCAGTTTCTCCTACGAGCAGTACGTC.

The V and J genes are TRBV5-1 and TRBJ2-1; D may be TRBD2 (6 bases). The CDR3 covers 15 residues. V was trimmed by 1 base and J by 7 bases, leaving 15 bases between them. CDR1 and CDR2 from the germline V gene are SGHRS and YFSETQ. CDR3 sequence: CASSLIGGGVNEQFF. In DNA form, the CDR3 reads TGCGCCAGCAGCTTGATTGGAGGCGGGGTAAATGAGCAGTTCTTC.

In its sample, this clonotype was seen many times. The CDR3 spells CASRQGNTGELFF. CDR3 in DNA: TGTGCCAGCCGACAGGGGAACACCGGGGAGCTGTTTTTT. The V gene is TRBV2, the J gene TRBJ2-2; TRBD1 matches at 7 bases. Germline V lookup: CDR1 SNHLY, CDR2 FYNNEI. The V gene end was trimmed by 8 bases and the J gene end by 1 base; junction bases not matched to a gene: 1. CDR3 size: 13 residues.